This T cell receptor (beta chain) was recovered during a study of blood T cell repertoires in COVID-19. Germline CDR1 reads SGHDN; CDR2 reads FVKESK. Trimming took 5 bases from V and 7 from J, leaving 8 bases between them. CDR3 length equals 12 residues. Original methodology: From reference gene primer amplification, estimates of nucleated cell counts were derived. Clones were read by immunoSEQ multiplex PCR, and TCRdb kept only the in-frame ones, dropping some. That table supplies the V and J calls and clone size; D and trimming were determined from the DNA. The sample holds about 370,000 clones, over 75% seen once. Enrollees, 18 to 89 years old, lived in 24 US areas. Self-reported history from a screening survey and questionnaire set each donor's cohort. What the recovered Cohort 3 donors had was two negative PCRs, clearance, or symptom resolution.

The sample comprised PBMCs or T cells enriched from blood (not recorded which). The sequence came from a man between 18 and 35 years old who had recovered from COVID-19. The V gene is TRBV14, the J gene TRBJ1-4; D gene ambiguous. This chain's CDR3 is CASSVNFEKLFF. CDR3 DNA: TGTGCCAGCAGCGTAAATTTTGAAAAACTGTTTTTT.